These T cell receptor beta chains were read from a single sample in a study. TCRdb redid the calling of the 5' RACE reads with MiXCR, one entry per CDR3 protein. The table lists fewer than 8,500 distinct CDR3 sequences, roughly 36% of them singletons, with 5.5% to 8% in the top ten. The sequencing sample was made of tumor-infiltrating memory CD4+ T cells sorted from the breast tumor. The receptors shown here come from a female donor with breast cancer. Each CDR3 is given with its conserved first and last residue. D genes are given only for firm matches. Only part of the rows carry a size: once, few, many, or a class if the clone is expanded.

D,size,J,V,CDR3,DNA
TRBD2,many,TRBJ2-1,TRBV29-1,CSSRQAYRGGLDEQFF,TGCAGCTCCCGACAGGCTTATCGGGGGGGTCTGGATGAGCAGTTCTTC
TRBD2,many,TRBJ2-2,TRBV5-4,CASSTRGGFAGELFF,TGTGCCAGCAGCACCCGGGGGGGGTTCGCCGGGGAGCTGTTTTTT
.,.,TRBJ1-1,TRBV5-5,CASSLGLGGNTEAFF,TGTGCCAGCAGCTTGGGTCTAGGGGGGAACACTGAAGCTTTCTTT
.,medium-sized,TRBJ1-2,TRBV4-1,CASSQGIINNYGYTF,TGCGCCAGCAGCCAAGGCATAATTAATAACTATGGCTACACCTTC
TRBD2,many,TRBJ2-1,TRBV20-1,CSASSGGVNEQFF,TGCAGTGCTTCTAGCGGGGGGGTTAATGAGCAGTTCTTC
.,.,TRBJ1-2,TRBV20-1,CSVGRNGYTF,TGCAGTGTAGGGCGTAATGGCTACACCTTC
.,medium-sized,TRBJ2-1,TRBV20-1,CSARDAATVLRYNEQFF,TGCAGTGCTAGAGACGCCGCGACTGTTTTGAGGTACAATGAGCAGTTCTTC
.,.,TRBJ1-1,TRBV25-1,CASSPRTEIEAFF,TGTGCCAGCAGCCCTAGGACAGAAATTGAAGCTTTCTTT
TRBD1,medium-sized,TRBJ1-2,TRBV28,CASRTDRVRGYTF,TGTGCCAGCAGAACCGACAGGGTACGGGGCTACACCTTC
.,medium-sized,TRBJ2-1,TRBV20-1,CSARGTGTLSSYNEQFF,TGCAGTGCTAGGGGTACCGGGACTTTGAGCTCCTACAATGAGCAGTTCTTC
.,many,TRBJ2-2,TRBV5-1,CASSPTGRGGELFF,TGCGCCAGCAGTCCGACAGGGCGGGGCGGGGAGCTGTTTTTT
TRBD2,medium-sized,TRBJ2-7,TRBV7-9,CASSLTSGSSEQYF,TGTGCCAGCAGCTTGACTAGCGGGAGTAGCGAGCAGTACTTC
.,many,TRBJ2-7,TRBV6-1,CASSEGGLLSYEQYF,TGTGCCAGCAGTGAAGGGGGACTGCTCTCCTACGAGCAGTACTTC
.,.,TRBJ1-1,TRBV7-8,CASSLVRTTNTEAFF,TGTGCCAGCAGCTTAGTTCGGACTACGAACACTGAAGCTTTCTTT
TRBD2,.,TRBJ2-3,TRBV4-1,CASSQGLAGVVATDTQYF,TGCGCCAGCAGCCAGGGACTAGCGGGAGTAGTGGCCACAGATACGCAGTATTTT
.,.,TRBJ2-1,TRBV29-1,CSVEGLASSYNEQFF,TGCAGCGTTGAAGGTCTAGCAAGCTCCTACAATGAGCAGTTCTTC
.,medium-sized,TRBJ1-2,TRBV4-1,CASSQKPTGLINYGYTF,TGCGCCAGCAGCCAAAAACCTACGGGACTCATTAACTATGGCTACACCTTC
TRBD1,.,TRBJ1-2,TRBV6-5,CASSYVTGGAQSYTF,TGTGCCAGCAGTTACGTAACAGGGGGCGCACAAAGCTACACCTTC
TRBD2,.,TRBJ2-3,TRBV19,CASSPLAGDGTDTQYF,TGTGCCAGTAGTCCACTAGCGGGAGATGGCACAGATACGCAGTATTTT
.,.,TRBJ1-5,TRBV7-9,CASSLGLRNQPQHF,TGTGCCAGCAGCTTGGGCCTGCGGAATCAGCCCCAGCATTTT
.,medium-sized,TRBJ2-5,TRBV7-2,CASSPRHLRTMVVKETQYF,TGTGCCAGCAGCCCGAGACACCTCCGTACCATGGTAGTCAAAGAGACCCAGTACTTC
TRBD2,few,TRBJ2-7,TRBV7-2,CASSPRLAGEEQYF,TGTGCCAGCAGCCCGCGACTGGCGGGAGAAGAGCAGTACTTC
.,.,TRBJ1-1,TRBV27,CASSKTEDTEAFF,TGTGCCAGCAGTAAGACAGAGGACACTGAAGCTTTCTTT
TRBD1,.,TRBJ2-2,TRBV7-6,CASSHTGGLDTGELFF,TGTGCCAGCAGCCACACAGGGGGCTTGGACACAGGGGAGCTGTTTTTT
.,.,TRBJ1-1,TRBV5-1,CASSLGDLPNTEAFF,TGCGCCAGCAGCTTAGGGGATCTCCCGAACACTGAAGCTTTCTTT
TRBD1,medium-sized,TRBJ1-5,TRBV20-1,CSASQGASNQPQHF,TGCAGTGCTAGCCAGGGGGCATCAAATCAGCCCCAGCATTTT
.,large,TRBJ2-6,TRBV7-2,CASSFRSGSGANVLTF,TGTGCCAGCAGCTTTCGCTCAGGGTCTGGGGCCAACGTCCTGACTTTC
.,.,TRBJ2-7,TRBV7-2,CASSPITYEQYF,TGTGCCAGCAGCCCGATTACCTACGAGCAGTACTTC
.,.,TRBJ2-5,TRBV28,CAGSGGLNHGERTQYF,TGTGCCGGCAGTGGGGGGTTGAACCACGGTGAAAGGACCCAGTACTTC
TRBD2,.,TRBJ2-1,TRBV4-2,CASSQAWGAGLALSGQFF,TGTGCCAGCAGCCAAGCATGGGGGGCGGGACTAGCGCTTTCTGGGCAGTTCTTC
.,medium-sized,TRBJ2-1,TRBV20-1,CSANRPLYNEQFF,TGCAGTGCTAACAGGCCCCTTTACAATGAGCAGTTCTTC
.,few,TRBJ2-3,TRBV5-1,CASSLTTDTQYF,TGCGCCAGCAGCTTGACCACAGATACGCAGTATTTT
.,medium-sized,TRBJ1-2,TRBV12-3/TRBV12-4,CASSHPGQGDYGYTF,TGTGCCAGCAGCCACCCTGGGCAGGGAGACTATGGCTACACCTTC
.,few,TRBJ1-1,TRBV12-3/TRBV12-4,CASRVSTEAFF,TGTGCCAGCAGAGTCTCCACTGAAGCTTTCTTT
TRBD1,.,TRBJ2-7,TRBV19,CASLRTGGIGEQYF,TGTGCCAGTCTCAGGACAGGGGGCATCGGCGAGCAGTACTTC
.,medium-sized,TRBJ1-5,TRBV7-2,CASSLGPLNQPQHF,TGTGCCAGCAGCTTAGGGCCACTCAATCAGCCCCAGCATTTT
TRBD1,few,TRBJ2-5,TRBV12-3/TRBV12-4,CASSNYRGQETQYF,TGTGCCAGCAGTAATTACAGGGGGCAAGAGACCCAGTACTTC
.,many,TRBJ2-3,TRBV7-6,CASSPSVGTDTQYF,TGTGCCAGCAGCCCCAGCGTGGGCACAGATACGCAGTATTTT
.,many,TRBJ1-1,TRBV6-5,CASSLQRNTEAFF,TGTGCCAGCAGTTTACAGAGGAACACTGAAGCTTTCTTT
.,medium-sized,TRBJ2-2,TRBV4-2,CASSLIGATGELFF,TGTGCCAGCAGCCTGATAGGGGCCACCGGGGAGCTGTTTTTT
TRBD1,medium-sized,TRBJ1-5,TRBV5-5,CASSPDRYQPQHF,TGTGCCAGCAGCCCGGACAGGTATCAGCCCCAGCATTTT
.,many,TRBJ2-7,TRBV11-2,CASSPIGTATYEQYF,TGTGCCAGCAGTCCAATAGGGACTGCAACCTACGAGCAGTACTTC
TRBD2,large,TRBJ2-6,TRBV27,CASSPAGGRAGANVLTF,TGTGCCAGCAGCCCCGCGGGGGGGAGGGCCGGGGCCAACGTCCTGACTTTC
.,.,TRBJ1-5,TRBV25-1,CASSELADSNQSQHF,TGTGCCAGCAGTGAATTGGCGGATAGCAATCAGTCCCAGCATTTT
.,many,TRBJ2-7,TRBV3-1,CASSHASYEQYF,TGTGCCAGCAGCCACGCCTCCTACGAGCAGTACTTC
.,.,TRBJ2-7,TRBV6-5,CASSRSMTYEQYF,TGTGCCAGCAGTCGTAGCATGACCTACGAGCAGTACTTC
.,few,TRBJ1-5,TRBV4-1,CASSQLWFGGGESTNQPQHF,TGCGCTAGCAGCCAACTTTGGTTCGGGGGAGGAGAAAGTACCAATCAGCCCCAGCATTTT
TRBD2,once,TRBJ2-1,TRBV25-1,CASNGRLAGNNEQFF,TGTGCCAGCAATGGGAGACTAGCGGGGAACAATGAGCAGTTCTTC
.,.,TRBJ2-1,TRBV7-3,CASSLTGGHEQFF,TGTGCCAGCAGCTTAACGGGGGGCCATGAGCAGTTCTTC
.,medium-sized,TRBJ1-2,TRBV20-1,CSASERADYGYTF,TGCAGTGCTAGCGAAAGGGCGGACTATGGCTACACCTTC
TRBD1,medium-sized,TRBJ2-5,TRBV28,CASSISSSRPGQGRTQYF,TGTGCCAGCAGTATCAGCTCCTCCCGCCCGGGACAGGGTAGGACCCAGTACTTC